The T cell receptor beta chain described here comes from a study of blood T cell repertoires in COVID-19. At the level of the study: Some COVID-19 samples were acute and others convalescent; all came from the United States, Italy and Spain. In each case, the material was cDNA or gDNA derived from T cells, B-cell-depleted T cells, or PBMCs.

V gave up 1 base and J gave up 1 base; unmatched junction bases: 9. The CDR3 runs to 17 residues. The germline V gene has CDR1 LGHNA and CDR2 YNFKEQ. Original handling: Reference gene primer amplification in the assay estimated nucleated cell counts. The assay was immunoSEQ multiplex PCR, and TCRdb's table has in-frame clones only and misses some. V, J and clone size were drawn from that table, and D and trimming were deduced from the DNA. The data hold around 130,000 clones, with 80% to 90% observed a single time. The chain couples TRBV4-2 to TRBJ2-7; 8 nucleotides match TRBD1. The source material was peripheral blood. This TCR was sampled from a man aged 60 to 69 with active or convalescent COVID-19. For the CDR3, the DNA is TGTGCCAGCAGCCAAGGGTCCGGGACAGGAGTTTCCTACGAGCAGTACTTC. It specifies CASSQGSGTGVSYEQYF.